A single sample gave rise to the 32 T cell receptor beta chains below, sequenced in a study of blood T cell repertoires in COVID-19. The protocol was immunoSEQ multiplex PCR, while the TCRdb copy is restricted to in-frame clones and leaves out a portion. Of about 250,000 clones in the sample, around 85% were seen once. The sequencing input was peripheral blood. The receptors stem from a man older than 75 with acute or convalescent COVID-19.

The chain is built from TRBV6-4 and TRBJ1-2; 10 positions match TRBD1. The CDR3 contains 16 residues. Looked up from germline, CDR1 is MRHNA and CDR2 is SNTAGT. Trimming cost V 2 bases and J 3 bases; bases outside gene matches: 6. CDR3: CASSDPAGTGDYGYTF. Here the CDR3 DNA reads TGTGCCAGCAGTGACCCCGCAGGGACAGGGGACTATGGCTACACCTTC.

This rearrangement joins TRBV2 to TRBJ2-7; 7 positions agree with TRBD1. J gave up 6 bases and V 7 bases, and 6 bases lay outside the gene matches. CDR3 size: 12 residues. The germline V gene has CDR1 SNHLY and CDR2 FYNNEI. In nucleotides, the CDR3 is TGTGCCAGCACCATGACAGGGCGCGAGCAGTACTTC. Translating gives CASTMTGREQYF.

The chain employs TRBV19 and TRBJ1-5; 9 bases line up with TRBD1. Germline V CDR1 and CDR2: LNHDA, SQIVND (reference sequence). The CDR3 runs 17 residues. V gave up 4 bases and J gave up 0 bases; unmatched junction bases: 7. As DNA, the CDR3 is TGTGCCAGTAGTACGGGACAGGGAGGGAATAGCAATCAGCCCCAGCATTTT. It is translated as CASSTGQGGNSNQPQHF. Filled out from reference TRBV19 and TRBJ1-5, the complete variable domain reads DGGITQSPKYLFRKEGQNVTLSCEQNLNHDAMYWYRQDPGQGLRLIYYSQIVNDFQKGDIAEGYSVSREKKESFPLTVTSAQKNPTAFYLCASSTGQGGNSNQPQHFGDGTRLSIL.

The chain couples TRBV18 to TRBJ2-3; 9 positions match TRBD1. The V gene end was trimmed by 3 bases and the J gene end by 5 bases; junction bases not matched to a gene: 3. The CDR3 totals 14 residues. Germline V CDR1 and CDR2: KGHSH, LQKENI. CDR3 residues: CASSPGQGVDTQYF. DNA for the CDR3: TGTGCCAGCTCACCGGGACAGGGTGTAGATACGCAGTATTTT.

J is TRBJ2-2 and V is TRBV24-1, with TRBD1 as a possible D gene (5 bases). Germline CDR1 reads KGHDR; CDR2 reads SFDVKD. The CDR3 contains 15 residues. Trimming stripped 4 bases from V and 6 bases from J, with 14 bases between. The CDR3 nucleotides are TGTGCCACCAGTGAGGCAGGGTTGGCGGCCGGGGAGCTGTTTTTT. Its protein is CATSEAGLAAGELFF.

CDR3 residues: CASSRTGGTYEQYF. The CDR3 DNA reads as TGTGCCAGCAGCCGGACAGGGGGGACCTACGAGCAGTACTTC. This rearrangement joins TRBV3-1 (or the pseudogene TRBV3-2) to TRBJ2-7; TRBD1 matches at 10 bases. This CDR3 contains 14 residues. Germline CDR1 and CDR2: LGHDT and YNNKEL (reference sequence). Trimming cost V 4 bases and J 2 bases; bases outside gene matches: 2.

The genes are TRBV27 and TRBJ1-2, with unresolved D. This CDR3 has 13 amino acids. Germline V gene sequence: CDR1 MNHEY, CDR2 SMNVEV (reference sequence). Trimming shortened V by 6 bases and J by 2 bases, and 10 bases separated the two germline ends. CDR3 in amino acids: CASRASGNYGYTF. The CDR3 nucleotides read TGTGCCAGCAGGGCATCAGGAAACTATGGCTACACCTTC.

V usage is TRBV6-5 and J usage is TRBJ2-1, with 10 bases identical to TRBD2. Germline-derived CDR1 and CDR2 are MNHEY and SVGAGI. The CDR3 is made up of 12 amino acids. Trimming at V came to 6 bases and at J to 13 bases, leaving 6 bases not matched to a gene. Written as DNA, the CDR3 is TGTGCCAGCAGGCCCACTAGCGGGAAACAGTTCTTC. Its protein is CASRPTSGKQFF.

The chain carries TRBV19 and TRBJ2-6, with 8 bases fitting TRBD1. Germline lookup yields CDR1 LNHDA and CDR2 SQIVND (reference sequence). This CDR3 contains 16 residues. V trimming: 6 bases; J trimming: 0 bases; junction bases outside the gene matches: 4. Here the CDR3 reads CASRDRVNSGANVLTF. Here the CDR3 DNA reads TGTGCCAGTAGGGACAGGGTAAACTCTGGGGCCAACGTCCTGACTTTC. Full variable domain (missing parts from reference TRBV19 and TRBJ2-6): DGGITQSPKYLFRKEGQNVTLSCEQNLNHDAMYWYRQDPGQGLRLIYYSQIVNDFQKGDIAEGYSVSREKKESFPLTVTSAQKNPTAFYLCASRDRVNSGANVLTFGAGSRLTVL.

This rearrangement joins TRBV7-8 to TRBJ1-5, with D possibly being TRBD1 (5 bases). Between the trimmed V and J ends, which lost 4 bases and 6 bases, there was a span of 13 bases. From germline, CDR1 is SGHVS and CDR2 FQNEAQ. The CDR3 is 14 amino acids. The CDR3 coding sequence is TGTGCCAGCAGCTCACAGGTCCCGGGTCAGCCCCAGCATTTT. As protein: CASSSQVPGQPQHF.

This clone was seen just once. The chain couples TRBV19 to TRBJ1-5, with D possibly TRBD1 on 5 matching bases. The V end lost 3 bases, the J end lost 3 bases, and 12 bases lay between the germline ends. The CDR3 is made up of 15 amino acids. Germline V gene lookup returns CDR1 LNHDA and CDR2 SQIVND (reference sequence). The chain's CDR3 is CASSIGSGNNQPQHF. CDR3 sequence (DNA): TGTGCCAGTAGTATTGGGTCAGGGAACAATCAGCCCCAGCATTTT.

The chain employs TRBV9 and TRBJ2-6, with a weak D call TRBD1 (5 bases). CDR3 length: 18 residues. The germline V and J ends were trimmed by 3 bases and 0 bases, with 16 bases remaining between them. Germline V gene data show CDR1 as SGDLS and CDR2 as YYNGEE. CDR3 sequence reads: CASSGVDSRSSGANVLTF. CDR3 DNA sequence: TGTGCCAGCAGCGGGGTCGACAGCCGCAGCTCTGGGGCCAACGTCCTGACTTTC.

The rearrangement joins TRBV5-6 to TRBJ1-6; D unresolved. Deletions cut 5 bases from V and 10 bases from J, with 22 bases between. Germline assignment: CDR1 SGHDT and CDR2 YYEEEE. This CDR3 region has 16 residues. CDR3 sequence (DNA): TGTGCCAGCAGTTCGAATACAGTTCCTGGAGGGTCACCCCTCCACTTT. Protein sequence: CASSSNTVPGGSPLHF.

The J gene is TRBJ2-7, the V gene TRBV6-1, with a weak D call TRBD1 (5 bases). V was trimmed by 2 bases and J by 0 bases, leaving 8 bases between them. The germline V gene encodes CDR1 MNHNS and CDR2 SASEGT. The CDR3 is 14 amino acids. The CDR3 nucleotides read TGTGCCAGCAGTGAACCAGGGTCCTCCTACGAGCAGTACTTC. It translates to CASSEPGSSYEQYF.

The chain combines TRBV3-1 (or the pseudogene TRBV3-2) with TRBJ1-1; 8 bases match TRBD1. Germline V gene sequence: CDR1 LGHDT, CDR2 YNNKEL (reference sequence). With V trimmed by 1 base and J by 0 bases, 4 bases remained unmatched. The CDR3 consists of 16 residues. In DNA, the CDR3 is TGTGCCAGCAGCCAAGCTTCAGGGGGCATGAACACTGAAGCTTTCTTT. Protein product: CASSQASGGMNTEAFF.

CDR3 amino acids: CASSLQEGNTEAFF. The CDR3 nucleotides are TGCGCCAGCAGCCTTCAGGAGGGGAACACTGAAGCTTTCTTT. The chain couples TRBV4-1 to TRBJ1-1, with no clear D. With 4 bases removed from V and 1 base from J, the gap between germline ends came to 10 bases. From germline, CDR1 is MGHRA and CDR2 YSYEKL. This CDR3 is 14 amino acids long.

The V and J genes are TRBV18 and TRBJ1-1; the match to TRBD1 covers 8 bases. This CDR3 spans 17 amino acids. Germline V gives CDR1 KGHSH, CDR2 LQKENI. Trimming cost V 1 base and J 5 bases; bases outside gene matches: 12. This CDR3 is CASSPLVDRASKTEAFF. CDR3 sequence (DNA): TGTGCCAGCTCACCACTGGTGGACAGGGCGAGTAAAACTGAAGCTTTCTTT. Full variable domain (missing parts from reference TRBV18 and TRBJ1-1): NAGVMQNPRHLVRRRGQEARLRCSPMKGHSHVYWYRQLPEEGLKFMVYLQKENIIDESGMPKERFSAEFPKEGPSILRIQQVVRGDSAAYFCASSPLVDRASKTEAFFGQGTRLTVV.

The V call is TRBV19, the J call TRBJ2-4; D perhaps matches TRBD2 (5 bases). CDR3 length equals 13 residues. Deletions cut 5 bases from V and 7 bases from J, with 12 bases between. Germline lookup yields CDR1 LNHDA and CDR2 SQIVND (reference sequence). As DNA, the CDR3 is TGTGCCAGTAGTCCTGAGGGAAGGAACATTCAGTACTTC. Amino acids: CASSPEGRNIQYF.

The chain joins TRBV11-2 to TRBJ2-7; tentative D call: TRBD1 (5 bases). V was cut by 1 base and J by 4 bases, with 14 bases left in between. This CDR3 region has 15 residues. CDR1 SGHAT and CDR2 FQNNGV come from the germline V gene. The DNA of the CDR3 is TGTGCCAGCAGCTTAGTCTTCGCAGGGCTGTACGAGCAGTACTTC. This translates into CASSLVFAGLYEQYF.

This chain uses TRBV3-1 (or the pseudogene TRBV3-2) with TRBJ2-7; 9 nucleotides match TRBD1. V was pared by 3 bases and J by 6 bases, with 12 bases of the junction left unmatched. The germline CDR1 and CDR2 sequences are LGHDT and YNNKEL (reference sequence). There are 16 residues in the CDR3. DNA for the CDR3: TGTGCCAGCAGCCAGGTACAACCGGGACAGGGAGGCGAGCAGTACTTC. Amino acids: CASSQVQPGQGGEQYF.

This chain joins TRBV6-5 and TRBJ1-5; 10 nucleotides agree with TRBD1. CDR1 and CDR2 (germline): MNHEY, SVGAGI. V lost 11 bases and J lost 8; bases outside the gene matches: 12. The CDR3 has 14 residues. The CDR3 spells CASGGQGGNEPQHF. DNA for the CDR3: TGTGCCTCAGGTGGACAGGGGGGAAATGAGCCCCAGCATTTT.

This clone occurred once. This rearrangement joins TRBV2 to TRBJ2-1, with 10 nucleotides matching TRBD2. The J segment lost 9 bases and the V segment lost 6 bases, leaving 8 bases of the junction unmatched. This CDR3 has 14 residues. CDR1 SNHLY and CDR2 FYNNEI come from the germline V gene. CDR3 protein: CASRPGLANSEQFF. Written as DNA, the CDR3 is TGTGCCAGCAGACCGGGACTAGCGAATAGTGAGCAGTTCTTC.

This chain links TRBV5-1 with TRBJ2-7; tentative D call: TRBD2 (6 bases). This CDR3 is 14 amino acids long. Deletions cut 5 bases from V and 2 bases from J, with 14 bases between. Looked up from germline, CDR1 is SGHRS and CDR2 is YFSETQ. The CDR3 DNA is TGCGCCAGCAGTCCTGACGGGGGAGCCTACGAGCAGTACTTC. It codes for CASSPDGGAYEQYF. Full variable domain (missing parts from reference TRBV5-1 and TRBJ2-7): KAGVTQTPRYLIKTRGQQVTLSCSPISGHRSVSWYQQTPGQGLQFLFEYFSETQRNKGNFPGRFSGRQFSNSRSEMNVSTLELGDSALYLCASSPDGGAYEQYFGPGTRLTVT.

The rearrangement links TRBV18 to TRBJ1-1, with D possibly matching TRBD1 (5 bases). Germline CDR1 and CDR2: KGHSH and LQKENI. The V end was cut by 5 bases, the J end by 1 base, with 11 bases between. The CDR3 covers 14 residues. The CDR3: CASSIRGWNTEAFF. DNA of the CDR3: TGTGCCAGCTCAATTAGGGGTTGGAACACTGAAGCTTTCTTT.

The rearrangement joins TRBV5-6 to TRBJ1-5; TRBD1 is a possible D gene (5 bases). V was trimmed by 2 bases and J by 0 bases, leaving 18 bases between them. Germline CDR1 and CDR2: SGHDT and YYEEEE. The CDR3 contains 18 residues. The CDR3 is CASSFGGPLQYSNQPQHF. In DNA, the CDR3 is TGTGCCAGCAGCTTCGGGGGACCCCTCCAATATAGCAATCAGCCCCAGCATTTT.

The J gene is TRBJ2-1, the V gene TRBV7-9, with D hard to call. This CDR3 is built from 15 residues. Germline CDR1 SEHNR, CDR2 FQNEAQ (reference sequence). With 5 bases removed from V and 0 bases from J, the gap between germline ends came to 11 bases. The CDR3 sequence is CASSLRSFSYNEQFF. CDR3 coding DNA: TGTGCCAGCAGCCTCCGGAGCTTCTCCTACAATGAGCAGTTCTTC. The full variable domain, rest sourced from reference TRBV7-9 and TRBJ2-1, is DTGVSQNPRHKITKRGQNVTFRCDPISEHNRLYWYRQTLGQGPEFLTYFQNEAQLEKSRLLSDRFSAERPKGSFSTLEIQRTEQGDSAMYLCASSLRSFSYNEQFFGPGTRLTVL.

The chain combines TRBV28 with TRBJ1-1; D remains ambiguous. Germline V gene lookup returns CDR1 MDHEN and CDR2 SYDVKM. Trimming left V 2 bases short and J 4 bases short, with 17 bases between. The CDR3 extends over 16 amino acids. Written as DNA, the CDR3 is TGTGCCAGCAGTTTAAGCGTTGGACTTAGAACCACTGAAGCTTTCTTT. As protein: CASSLSVGLRTTEAFF.

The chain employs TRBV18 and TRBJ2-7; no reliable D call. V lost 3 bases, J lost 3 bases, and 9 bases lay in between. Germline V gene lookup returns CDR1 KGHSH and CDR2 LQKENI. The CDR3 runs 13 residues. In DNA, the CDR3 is TGTGCCAGCTCACCCCCAGGAAACTACGAGCAGTACTTC. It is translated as CASSPPGNYEQYF.

CDR3 DNA: TGTGCCAGCAGCGTAGAGCGTATCTCCTACAATGAGCAGTTCTTC. Amino acid sequence: CASSVERISYNEQFF. V usage is TRBV9 and J usage is TRBJ2-1; no clear D. Germline CDR1 reads SGDLS; CDR2 reads YYNGEE. The V gene lost 0 bases and the J gene lost 0 bases, with 7 bases spanning the gap. The CDR3 covers 15 residues.

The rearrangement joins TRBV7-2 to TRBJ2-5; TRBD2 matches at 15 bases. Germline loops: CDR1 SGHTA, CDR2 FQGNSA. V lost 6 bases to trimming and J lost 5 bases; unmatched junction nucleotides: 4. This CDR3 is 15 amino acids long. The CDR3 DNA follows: TGTGCCAGCAGGTGGACTAGCGGGAGGGTGGAGACCCAGTACTTC. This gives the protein CASRWTSGRVETQYF.

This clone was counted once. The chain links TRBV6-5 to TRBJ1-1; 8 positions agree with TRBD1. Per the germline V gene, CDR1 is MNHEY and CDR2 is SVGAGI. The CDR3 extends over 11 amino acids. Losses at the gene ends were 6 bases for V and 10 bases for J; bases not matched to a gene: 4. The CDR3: CASRSTGAAFF. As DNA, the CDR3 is TGTGCCAGCAGGTCGACAGGGGCAGCTTTCTTT.

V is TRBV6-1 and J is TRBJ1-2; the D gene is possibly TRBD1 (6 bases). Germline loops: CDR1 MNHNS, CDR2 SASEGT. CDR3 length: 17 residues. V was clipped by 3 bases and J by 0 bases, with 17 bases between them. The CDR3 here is CASSETSRGSANYGYTF. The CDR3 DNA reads TGTGCCAGCAGTGAGACCAGCAGGGGATCCGCTAACTATGGCTACACCTTC.